The entry below describes one T cell receptor beta chain. Antigen: not known. This record comes from a study of CXCR3-negative and CXCR3-positive naive CD8 T cells. The study, taken as a whole, reports: Partly lower CXCR3 expression followed cryopreservation, and most assays relied on fresh PBMCs. Relative to memory CD8+ cells, whose diversity was much lower, both naive subsets had comparably high diversity.

UMI-labeled 5' RACE yielded the TRB cDNA libraries. TCRdb reprocessed the 5' RACE reads, keeping one entry per CDR3 protein, no DNA. Recorded for this sample: some 66,000 distinct CDR3 sequences. CD45RO-CCR7+CD27+CD95- expression identified naive CD8+ T cells. This CDR3 has 15 residues. Germline V gene sequence: CDR1 SGHRS, CDR2 YFSETQ. The receptor was derived from a human donor in good health. Some clones in this sample may be carry-over from other donors' samples. Sequenced material: naive CXCR3- CD8+ T cells from blood. Subset noted: CD45RO-CCR7+CD27+CD95- naive CD8+ T cells lacking CXCR3 (TNR3-). The rearrangement uses TRBV5-1 and TRBJ1-1. The CDR3 sequence: CASSLWQGGNTEAFF.